This T cell receptor beta chain was recovered during a study of beta chain features in type 1 diabetes. The isolated RNA, all of it, was reverse transcribed, so expressed TCRB transcripts were what got sequenced. Repertoires were generated with immunoSEQ multiplex PCR, while TCRdb's copy carries only in-frame clones and drops some. The sample holds 810,000 or so clones, about a sixth seen once. Trimming cost V 5 bases and J 6 bases, with 9 bases left between them. This CDR3 has 12 residues. The germline CDR1 and CDR2 sequences are SGHAT and FQNNGV. This clone has more than one count but fewer than ten. The sample holds other DNA sequences that translate to the same CDR3.

Sequenced sample: naive CD4+ T cells from blood. V is TRBV11-2 and J is TRBJ2-3, with D possibly matching TRBD2 (5 bases). The TCR sequence derives from a woman between 18 and 29 years old in good health. In nucleotides, the CDR3 is TGTGCCAGCAGCCCTTGGACTGATACGCAGTATTTT. It codes for CASSPWTDTQYF.